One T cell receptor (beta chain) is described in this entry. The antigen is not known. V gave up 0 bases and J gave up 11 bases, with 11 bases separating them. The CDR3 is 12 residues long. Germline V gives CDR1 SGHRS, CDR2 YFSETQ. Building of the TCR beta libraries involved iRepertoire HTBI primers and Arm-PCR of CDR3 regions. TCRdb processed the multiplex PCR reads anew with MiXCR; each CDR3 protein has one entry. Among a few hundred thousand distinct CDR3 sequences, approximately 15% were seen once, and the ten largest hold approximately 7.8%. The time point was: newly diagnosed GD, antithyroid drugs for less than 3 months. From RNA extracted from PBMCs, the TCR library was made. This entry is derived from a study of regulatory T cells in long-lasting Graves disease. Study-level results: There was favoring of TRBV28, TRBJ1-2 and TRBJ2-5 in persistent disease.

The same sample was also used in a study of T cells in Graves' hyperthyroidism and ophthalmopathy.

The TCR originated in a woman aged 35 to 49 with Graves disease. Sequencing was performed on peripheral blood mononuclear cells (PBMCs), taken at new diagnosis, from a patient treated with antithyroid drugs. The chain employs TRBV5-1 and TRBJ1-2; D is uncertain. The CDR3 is CASSLGQKGYTF. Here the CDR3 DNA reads TGCGCCAGCAGCTTGGGCCAAAAAGGGTACACCTTC. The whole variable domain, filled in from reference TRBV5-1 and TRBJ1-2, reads KAGVTQTPRYLIKTRGQQVTLSCSPISGHRSVSWYQQTPGQGLQFLFEYFSETQRNKGNFPGRFSGRQFSNSRSEMNVSTLELGDSALYLCASSLGQKGYTFGSGTRLTVV.